Below, 32 T cell receptor beta chains from the same sample are listed, as sequenced in a study of T cell responses to AZD1222 COVID-19 vaccine. Libraries were prepared by immunoSEQ multiplex PCR; TCRdb keeps only in-frame clonotypes and omits some of them. The sample holds about 270,000 clones, about 94% seen once. The starting material was peripheral blood, obtained 28 days after the second AZD1222 dose. The source of these receptors is an adult who received the AZD1222 COVID-19 vaccine.

The chain recombines TRBV6-5 with TRBJ2-7; a weak D match, TRBD2 (6 bases). The germline gives CDR1 MNHEY, CDR2 SVGAGI. The CDR3 loop spans 12 amino acids. Between the trimmed V and J ends, which lost 8 bases and 5 bases, there was a span of 13 bases. The CDR3 loop reads CASLSGGNEQYF. In nucleotides, the CDR3 is TGTGCCAGCCTCTCAGGCGGGAACGAGCAGTACTTC.

The rearrangement uses TRBV5-1 and TRBJ2-1; D call uncertain. CDR1 and CDR2 from the germline V gene are SGHRS and YFSETQ. The CDR3 has 16 residues. The germline V and J ends were trimmed by 1 base and 0 bases, with 11 bases remaining between them. The CDR3 coding sequence is TGCGCCAGCAGCTTGTCCGTCCGAAGCTCCTACAATGAGCAGTTCTTC. The encoded protein is CASSLSVRSSYNEQFF.

This chain joins TRBV19 and TRBJ1-5; unclear D gene. This CDR3 is built from 16 residues. With 1 base removed from V and 2 bases from J, the gap between germline ends came to 12 bases. Per the germline V gene, CDR1 is LNHDA and CDR2 is SQIVND (reference sequence). As DNA, the CDR3 is TGTGCCAGTAGTATAGGTACGGTAAGGGGCAATCAGCCCCAGCATTTT. This translates into CASSIGTVRGNQPQHF.

The V call is TRBV3-1 (or the pseudogene TRBV3-2), the J call TRBJ1-6; 8 positions agree with TRBD1. J lost 8 bases, V lost 4 bases, and 7 bases had no gene match. The CDR3 loop spans 15 amino acids. Germline CDR1 reads LGHDT; CDR2 reads YNNKEL (reference sequence). This CDR3 is CASSRTGGYDSPLHF. In DNA, the CDR3 is TGTGCCAGCAGCCGAACAGGGGGTTATGATTCACCCCTCCACTTT.

This clone showed up just once. One end of the junction varies from germline; a read error may be responsible. The chain combines TRBV11-2 with TRBJ2-7; TRBD1 might be the D (5 bases). The CDR3 runs to 14 residues. Germline CDR1 reads SGHAT; CDR2 reads FQNNGV. The CDR3 bases are TGTGCCAGCAGCTTAGAGGGGCCCCCCTACGGGCAGTACTTC. Translating it yields CASSLEGPPYGQYF.

The chain combines TRBV5-1 with TRBJ1-3, with 7 positions matching TRBD1. Per germline, CDR1 SGHRS and CDR2 YFSETQ. The V and J ends lost 4 bases and 6 bases, in that order; junction bases with no gene match: 10. The CDR3 totals 15 residues. The CDR3 sequence: CASSRQGGLENTIYF. The CDR3 nucleotides read TGCGCCAGCAGCCGGCAGGGGGGATTAGAAAACACCATATATTTT.

The V gene is TRBV23-1, the J gene TRBJ2-3; 7 bases map to TRBD2. TRBV23-1 is an ORF for which the function is uncertain. The ends lost 10 bases at V and 0 bases at J; junction bases unmatched: 22. This CDR3 region has 19 residues. DNA of the CDR3: TGCGCCATCCCATCCTTCGTCGAAGGGAGGGGTAATAGCACAGATACGCAGTATTTT. Protein sequence: CAIPSFVEGRGNSTDTQYF.

This clone was seen once. The rearrangement links TRBV2 to TRBJ1-4; perhaps TRBD1 as D (5 bases). This CDR3 region has 15 residues. V shed 7 bases and J shed 6 bases, with 18 bases lying between them. Germline V gives CDR1 SNHLY, CDR2 FYNNEI. The CDR3: CASTPDGAVDEKLFF. In DNA form, the CDR3 reads TGTGCCAGCACCCCAGACGGGGCCGTTGATGAAAAACTGTTTTTT.

The chain couples TRBV28 to TRBJ2-6; D gene uncertain. Per germline, CDR1 MDHEN and CDR2 SYDVKM. Trimming took 6 bases from V and 3 from J, leaving 9 bases between them. The CDR3 is 14 amino acids. In DNA form, the CDR3 reads TGTGCCAGCAGCTTCTCTGTTGGGGCCAACGTCCTGACTTTC. Translating it yields CASSFSVGANVLTF.

The CDR3 region is CASKETASYNSPLHF. The CDR3 DNA reads TGCGCCAGCAAGGAGACGGCATCCTATAATTCACCCCTCCACTTT. J is TRBJ1-6 and V is TRBV5-1; D remains ambiguous. There are 15 residues in the CDR3. Trimming took 6 bases from V and 1 from J, leaving 11 bases between them. Germline V gives CDR1 SGHRS, CDR2 YFSETQ. Full variable domain (remainder filled in from reference TRBV5-1 and TRBJ1-6): KAGVTQTPRYLIKTRGQQVTLSCSPISGHRSVSWYQQTPGQGLQFLFEYFSETQRNKGNFPGRFSGRQFSNSRSEMNVSTLELGDSALYLCASKETASYNSPLHFGNGTRLTVT.

In DNA form, the CDR3 reads TGTGCCAGCCGGTCGGGGACAGGGATCTACAATGAGCAGTTCTTC. Residues: CASRSGTGIYNEQFF. The chain couples TRBV11-2 to TRBJ2-1, with 9 bases fitting TRBD1. Trimming took 8 bases from V and 3 from J; bases not matched to a gene: 8. Germline assignment: CDR1 SGHAT and CDR2 FQNNGV. The CDR3 runs to 15 residues.

This chain uses TRBV5-4 with TRBJ1-2; perhaps TRBD1 as D (5 bases). Germline-derived CDR1 and CDR2 are SGHNT and YYREEE (reference sequence). The CDR3 is made up of 14 amino acids. Trimming left V 1 base short and J 3 bases short, with 10 bases between. The CDR3 DNA is TGTGCCAGCAGCTTGCGGGGAGGGGACTATGGCTACACCTTC. This codes for CASSLRGGDYGYTF.

The CDR3 DNA is TGTGCCAGCACCGAAGGGGGGTTCGGGGAGCAGTACTTC. Its protein product is CASTEGGFGEQYF. The V gene is TRBV2, the J gene TRBJ2-7; D may correspond to TRBD1 or TRBD2 (6 bases each). The CDR3 covers 13 residues. The germline V gene has CDR1 SNHLY and CDR2 FYNNEI. V gave up 7 bases and J gave up 7 bases, with 17 bases separating them.

The chain recombines TRBV7-9 with TRBJ2-3; D assignment may be TRBD1 or TRBD2 (5 bases each). V was shortened by 5 bases and J by 1 base, with 16 bases between the two germline ends. Germline values: CDR1 SEHNR, CDR2 FQNEAQ (reference sequence). The CDR3 extends over 16 amino acids. The CDR3 nucleotides read TGTGCCAGCAGCGGAGAAGGGGAGTTCCGCACAGATACGCAGTATTTT. This codes for CASSGEGEFRTDTQYF.

CDR3 sequence: CASSAGQGAMKAFF. As DNA, the CDR3 is TGTGCCAGCAGTGCCGGCCAGGGGGCAATGAAAGCTTTCTTT. The rearrangement joins TRBV28 to TRBJ1-1; 8 bases match TRBD1. J lost 9 bases, V lost 5 bases, and 11 bases had no gene match. Germline-derived CDR1 and CDR2 are MDHEN and SYDVKM. CDR3 length: 14 amino acids.

The DNA for the CDR3 is TGTGCCAGCAGCTTGCGCAACCCGGGGTCCACAGATACGCAGTATTTT. This encodes CASSLRNPGSTDTQYF. The chain combines TRBV5-5 with TRBJ2-3; TRBD2 might be the D (5 bases). The CDR3 contains 16 residues. Trimming took 1 base from V and 2 from J, leaving 14 bases between them. Germline-derived CDR1 and CDR2 are SGHKS and YYEKEE (reference sequence).

The V and J genes are TRBV3-1 (or the pseudogene TRBV3-2) and TRBJ2-2; D may be TRBD2 (6 bases). The ends were cut back, 1 base at V and 3 bases at J, with 12 bases in the middle. The germline V gene has CDR1 LGHDT and CDR2 YNNKEL (reference sequence). CDR3 length: 16 residues. The CDR3 DNA follows: TGTGCCAGCAGCCAAGGGTTGCGGGACCACACCGGGGAGCTGTTTTTT. Translation gives CASSQGLRDHTGELFF.

The rearrangement links TRBV13 to TRBJ2-7; D unresolved. This CDR3 is built from 16 residues. Per the germline V gene, CDR1 is PRHDT and CDR2 is FYEKMQ (reference sequence). V lost 0 bases and J lost 1, with 13 bases in between. The CDR3, as DNA: TGTGCCAGCAGCTTAGGTCTTTGGGGATCTTCCTACGAGCAGTACTTC. This translates into CASSLGLWGSSYEQYF.

The rearrangement uses TRBV7-3 and TRBJ1-2; TRBD1 aligns across 9 bases. The CDR3 loop spans 14 amino acids. Germline V gene data show CDR1 as SGHTA and CDR2 as FQGTGA. Trimming took 5 bases from V and 7 from J; bases not matched to a gene: 8. In DNA form, the CDR3 reads TGTGCCAGCAGCCCGGGGACAGGGAGAAGTGGCTACACCTTC. As protein: CASSPGTGRSGYTF. Full variable domain (rest looked up from reference TRBV7-3 and TRBJ1-2): GAGVSQTPSNKVTEKGKYVELRCDPISGHTALYWYRQSLGQGPEFLIYFQGTGAADDSGLPNDRFFAVRPEGSVSTLKIQRTERGDSAVYLCASSPGTGRSGYTFGSGTRLTVV.

The V and J genes are TRBV10-3 and TRBJ1-1; D not resolved. The CDR3 spans 13 residues. Looked up from germline, CDR1 is ENHRY and CDR2 is SYGVKD. Between the trimmed V and J ends, which lost 7 bases and 1 base, there was a span of 10 bases. The CDR3 here is CAITPSRNTEAFF. The CDR3 DNA sequence: TGTGCCATCACCCCCAGCCGGAACACTGAAGCTTTCTTT.

The V gene is TRBV5-5, the J gene TRBJ1-1, with a weak D call TRBD1 (5 bases). V was pared by 6 bases and J by 3 bases, with 27 bases between. The CDR3 has 18 amino acids. Germline-derived CDR1 and CDR2 are SGHKS and YYEKEE (reference sequence). The CDR3 sequence is CASTPTGAARPLYTEAFF. The CDR3 nucleotides read TGTGCCAGCACCCCAACCGGGGCAGCGAGACCCCTTTACACTGAAGCTTTCTTT.

The chain's CDR3 is CSASRGQAYEQYF. DNA of the CDR3: TGCAGTGCTAGTCGAGGGCAGGCCTACGAGCAGTACTTC. The chain uses TRBV20-1 and TRBJ2-7; possible D gene TRBD2, 5 bases. Deletions cut 3 bases from V and 2 bases from J, with 11 bases between. CDR1 and CDR2 from the germline V gene are DFQATT and SNEGSKA (reference sequence). The CDR3 spans 13 residues.

This clone was observed a single time. V gene TRBV5-1 combines with J gene TRBJ1-2; 9 positions match TRBD1. The J segment lost 2 bases and the V segment lost 5 bases, leaving 7 bases of the junction unmatched. Per the germline V gene, CDR1 is SGHRS and CDR2 is YFSETQ. The CDR3 is made up of 15 amino acids. In nucleotides, the CDR3 is TGCGCCAGCAGGGGACAGGGAGACTCCAACTATGGCTACACCTTC. This gives the protein CASRGQGDSNYGYTF.

The chain links TRBV28 to TRBJ1-2; D gene ambiguous. V lost 0 bases to trimming and J lost 5 bases, with 10 bases between them. Germline lookup yields CDR1 MDHEN and CDR2 SYDVKM. CDR3 length equals 14 residues. The CDR3 coding sequence is TGTGCCAGCAGTTTATGGGTACATACTTATGGCTACACCTTC. It specifies CASSLWVHTYGYTF.

J is TRBJ2-1 and V is TRBV5-1; D gene ambiguous. Between the trimmed V and J ends, which lost 4 bases and 4 bases, there was a span of 15 bases. This CDR3 contains 15 residues. CDR1 SGHRS and CDR2 YFSETQ come from the germline V gene. The CDR3 coding sequence is TGCGCCAGCAGCCTCCCCAGCCCAACTTACAATGAGCAGTTCTTC. Translated, it gives CASSLPSPTYNEQFF.

The chain uses TRBV7-9 and TRBJ1-1, with TRBD1 as a possible D gene (5 bases). Deletions cut 4 bases from V and 0 bases from J, with 12 bases between. This CDR3 comprises 15 residues. Germline CDR1 SEHNR, CDR2 FQNEAQ (reference sequence). The CDR3 DNA reads as TGTGCCAGCAGCTCAAAGGAAGGGGTGAACACTGAAGCTTTCTTT. It encodes CASSSKEGVNTEAFF. The complete variable domain, with remaining parts taken from reference TRBV7-9 and TRBJ1-1, reads DTGVSQNPRHKITKRGQNVTFRCDPISEHNRLYWYRQTLGQGPEFLTYFQNEAQLEKSRLLSDRFSAERPKGSFSTLEIQRTEQGDSAMYLCASSSKEGVNTEAFFGQGTRLTVV.

The chain has TRBV3-1 (or the pseudogene TRBV3-2) and TRBJ1-1; maybe TRBD1 (5 bases). Trimming took off 3 bases at V and 7 bases at J, with 12 bases between the two ends. CDR3 length equals 13 residues. Germline CDR1 reads LGHDT; CDR2 reads YNNKEL (reference sequence). The CDR3 region has the DNA TGTGCCAGCAGCCAGGTTCAAGACAGTGAAGCTTTCTTT. Protein product: CASSQVQDSEAFF.

The rearrangement uses TRBV25-1 and TRBJ1-1; TRBD1 might be the D (5 bases). Germline CDR1 and CDR2: MGHDK and SYGVNS. The V end lost 5 bases, the J end lost 0 bases, and 16 bases lay between the germline ends. The CDR3 is 16 residues long. CDR3 nucleotides: TGTGCCAGCAGTCCCGGCGGAAGGGGCTTGAACACTGAAGCTTTCTTT. Its protein product is CASSPGGRGLNTEAFF.

V usage is TRBV5-6 and J usage is TRBJ2-1, with D hard to call. V was pared by 0 bases and J by 6 bases, with 7 bases between. The CDR3 covers 13 residues. Germline values: CDR1 SGHDT, CDR2 YYEEEE. The CDR3 here is CASSLDRVNEQFF. The DNA of the CDR3 is TGTGCCAGCAGCTTGGACCGGGTCAATGAGCAGTTCTTC.

The chain uses TRBV5-1 and TRBJ2-1; 7 bases are shared with TRBD2. Losses at the gene ends were 0 bases for V and 10 bases for J; bases not matched to a gene: 10. Germline V gene sequence: CDR1 SGHRS, CDR2 YFSETQ. The CDR3 has 15 amino acids. The CDR3 coding sequence is TGCGCCAGCAGCTTGGGGGGCGGGAGTGGTGGCGAGCAGTTCTTC. As protein: CASSLGGGSGGEQFF.

The chain employs TRBV3-1 (or the pseudogene TRBV3-2) and TRBJ1-6; possible D gene TRBD1, 5 bases. CDR1 LGHDT and CDR2 YNNKEL come from the germline V gene (reference sequence). CDR3 length: 14 amino acids. V shed 2 bases and J shed 12 bases, with 14 bases lying between them. The CDR3 DNA reads TGTGCCAGCAGCCAAAAAGGCTCCGGGGGACCCCTCCACTTT. It translates to CASSQKGSGGPLHF.

The chain employs TRBV30 and TRBJ2-1, with TRBD2 matching 7 bases. The CDR3 is 14 amino acids. Germline CDR1 is GTSNPN and CDR2 is SVGIG (reference sequence). The V segment lost 2 bases and the J segment 2 bases; nucleotides outside the gene matches: 3. The CDR3 sequence is CAWSSLAAYNEQFF. CDR3 coding DNA: TGTGCCTGGAGTTCTCTAGCGGCCTACAATGAGCAGTTCTTC.